These T cell receptor beta chains were read from a single sample in a study of OX40 agonist ivuxolimab in advanced cancers. Using immunoSEQ multiplex PCR, the repertoire was profiled, and TCRdb retains in-frame clones only, with some absent. The table includes fewer than 100,000 clones, approximately 83% detected once. The sample consisted of CD4+ or CD8+ T cells sorted from blood, taken in a trial of the OX40 agonist ivuxolimab. These receptor sequences come from an adult with an advanced solid tumor such as melanoma, head and neck, liver or kidney cancer. Both conserved end residues are part of each CDR3. Each record gives: J gene, V gene, CDR3 protein.

>TRBJ2-5|TRBV7-3
CASSLMGAGGRETQYF
>TRBJ1-1|TRBV10-2
CASNSLTGRTEAFF
>TRBJ2-7|TRBV5-4
CASSLDPGGGAYEQYF
>TRBJ1-1|TRBV5-1
CASSLNTGRDTEAFF
>TRBJ1-1|TRBV9
CASSPTPGTVGNTEAFF
>TRBJ2-3|TRBV29-1
CSVATATDTQYF
>TRBJ2-3|TRBV11-3
CASSLDQGDTQYF
>TRBJ1-4|TRBV11-2
CASSLRGGGEKLFF
>TRBJ1-3|TRBV29-1
CSVNLWSSGNTIYF
>TRBJ1-5|TRBV28
CASSSPQGQPQHF
>TRBJ1-6|TRBV9
CASSVDRGNSPLHF
>TRBJ2-7|TRBV6-1
CASTRGLQDEQYF
>TRBJ1-1|TRBV5-4
CASSSDRYFTEAFF
>TRBJ1-1|TRBV5-1
CASSLGFQRVNTEAFF
>TRBJ2-4|TRBV2
CASRNPQGYTQYF
>TRBJ2-4|TRBV7-2
CASSTGPGIQYF
>TRBJ1-5|TRBV7-9
CASSLTGGNQPQHF
>TRBJ2-1|TRBV15
CATSRAKAGGIAYNEQFF
>TRBJ2-3|TRBV4-3
CASSQYGGGADTQYF
>TRBJ2-7|TRBV7-9
CASSSQGRLAYEQYF
>TRBJ2-5|TRBV4-3
CASSQEHGGMETQYF
>TRBJ1-1|TRBV5-1
CASREGGAEAFF
>TRBJ1-3|TRBV13
CASTRERNTIYF
>TRBJ2-1|TRBV5-1
CASSPLSLAGGSYNEQFF
>TRBJ2-7|TRBV10-2
CASSQQGTYEQYF
>TRBJ2-1|TRBV7-2
CASSTHSGRVYNEQFF
>TRBJ2-2|TRBV11-2
CASSLDTDGELFF
>TRBJ2-4|TRBV5-1
CASSLKGDRVAKNIQYF
>TRBJ2-3|TRBV15
CATSRKDTQYF
>TRBJ1-1|TRBV5-6
CASSSRDRGSNTEAFF
>TRBJ1-3|TRBV5-6
CASSLGTVSGNTIYF
>TRBJ1-2|TRBV7-3
CASSLGGVYGYTF
>TRBJ2-1|TRBV19
CASSPGTGGNEQFF
>TRBJ2-7|TRBV19
CASSLLAEPLNEQYF
>TRBJ2-7|TRBV18
CASSPFGSSYEQYF
>TRBJ2-7|TRBV11-2
CASSPDRGAGYEQYF
>TRBJ1-1|TRBV18
CASSFGQGTNTEAFF
>TRBJ1-5|TRBV5-1
CASSSYFGQPQHF
>TRBJ2-7|TRBV5-8
CASSFYRATQFSYEQYF
>TRBJ1-2|TRBV7-2
CASSLAATGNYGYTF
>TRBJ2-1|TRBV19
CASSPQGSYNEQFF
>TRBJ2-5|TRBV2
CATQDRAGETQYF
>TRBJ1-1|TRBV7-6
CASSPHQGLNTEAFF
>TRBJ2-7|TRBV2
CASSGEGGTYYEQYF
>TRBJ2-3|TRBV6-1
CASSEGSDTQYF
>TRBJ1-3|TRBV28
CASREDRLSGNTIYF
>TRBJ2-1|TRBV10-1
CASSEWQVPYNEQFF
>TRBJ1-1|TRBV6-5
CASSHPGGTEAFF
>TRBJ2-3|TRBV9
CASSVDFGDTQYF
>TRBJ2-3|TRBV4-3
CASSQKAGGRADTQYF
>TRBJ2-5|TRBV15
CATSRARLETQYF